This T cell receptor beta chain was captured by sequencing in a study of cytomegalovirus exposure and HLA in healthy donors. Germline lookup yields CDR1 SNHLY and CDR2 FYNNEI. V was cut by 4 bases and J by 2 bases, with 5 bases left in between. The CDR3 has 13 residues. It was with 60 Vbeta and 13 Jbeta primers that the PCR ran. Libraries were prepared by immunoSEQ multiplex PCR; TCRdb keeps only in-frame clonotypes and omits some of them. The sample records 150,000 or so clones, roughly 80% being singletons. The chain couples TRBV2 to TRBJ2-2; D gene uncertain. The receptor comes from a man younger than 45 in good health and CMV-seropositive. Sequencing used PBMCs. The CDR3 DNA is TGTGCCAGCAGTGTAATCAACACCGGGGAGCTGTTTTTT. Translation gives CASSVINTGELFF.